The subject of this entry is one TCR beta chain. Trimming stripped 8 bases from V and 3 bases from J, with 11 bases between. CDR1 MNHEY and CDR2 SVGAGI come from the germline V gene. The CDR3 extends over 13 amino acids. These data come from a study of blood T cell repertoires in COVID-19. In the study overall: Specimens from acute and convalescent COVID-19 originated in the United States, Italy and Spain. PBMCs, B-cell-depleted T cells, or T cells were the source of the cDNA or gDNA that made up the material.

How the authors handled the data: Nucleated cell counts were estimated from reference gene primer amplification. Repertoires were generated with immunoSEQ multiplex PCR, while TCRdb's copy carries only in-frame clones and drops some. The D gene and trimming were derived from the DNA, and the V and J assignments and clone size from that table. The profile shows under 35,000 clones, 83% of them singletons. The chain recombines TRBV6-5 with TRBJ1-5; D is unclear. This receptor was identified in a man aged 65 to 79 with active COVID-19. The specimen sequenced was peripheral blood. Written as DNA, the CDR3 is TGTGCCAGCCGGAGGGATCCCAATCAGCCCCAGCATTTT. It codes for CASRRDPNQPQHF.